Following are 21 T cell receptor beta chains from one sample sequenced in a study of a mutant IDH1 vaccine in newly diagnosed glioma. No antigen is known for these receptors. Documented time point: week 23, last vaccination. Doses consisted of 300 ug of mutant IDH1 20-mer peptide each, paired with topical imiquimod. Data came from immunoSEQ multiplex PCR; TCRdb stores just in-frame clones and leaves some out. The sample lists tens of thousands of clones; roughly 77% were seen once. The input for sequencing was PBMCs, taken from a glioma patient whose treatment included an IDH1 peptide vaccine. These receptors all come from a woman aged 40 to 50 with glioma. Some clones in this sample may be carry-over from other donors' samples.

The chain combines TRBV7-2 with TRBJ2-7; D remains ambiguous. V lost 1 base and J lost 2, with 6 bases in between. Germline CDR1 is SGHTA and CDR2 is FQGNSA. The CDR3 contains 13 residues. CDR3 sequence: CASSLDPPYEQYF. The CDR3 coding sequence is TGTGCCAGCAGCTTAGACCCACCCTACGAGCAGTACTTC.

The rearrangement joins TRBV9 to TRBJ1-5; no clear D. Trimming pared 1 base from V and 0 bases from J, leaving 5 bases between. This CDR3 is 14 amino acids long. The V gene's germline CDR1 is SGDLS and CDR2 YYNGEE. CDR3 amino acids: CASSVTDSNQPQHF. DNA of the CDR3: TGTGCCAGCAGCGTAACAGATAGCAATCAGCCCCAGCATTTT.

The chain recombines TRBV7-2 with TRBJ1-6, with a possible D match to TRBD1 (5 bases). V was trimmed by 7 bases and J by 9 bases, leaving 16 bases between them. The CDR3 sequence is 14 residues long. CDR1 is SGHTA and CDR2 is FQGNSA in the germline V gene. CDR3 amino acids: CASTPIKGSSPLHF. The CDR3 coding sequence is TGTGCCAGCACTCCAATAAAGGGGAGTTCACCCCTCCACTTT.

The gene calls are TRBV4-1 and TRBJ2-7; D possibly corresponds to TRBD2 (6 bases). V dropped 1 base and J dropped 1 base, with 14 bases sitting between them. The CDR3 extends over 16 amino acids. Germline V lookup: CDR1 MGHRA, CDR2 YSYEKL. The CDR3 loop reads CASSQVVGGLSYEQYF. The CDR3, as DNA: TGCGCCAGCAGCCAAGTGGTGGGGGGTTTATCCTACGAGCAGTACTTC.

V gene TRBV5-6 combines with J gene TRBJ2-3, with 8 bases lining up with TRBD2. The germline gives CDR1 SGHDT, CDR2 YYEEEE. The CDR3 totals 12 residues. With V trimmed by 4 bases and J by 10 bases, 5 bases remained unmatched. The CDR3 loop is CASSRQRGSQYF. DNA for the CDR3: TGTGCCAGCAGCCGCCAGCGGGGGTCGCAGTATTTT.

This rearrangement joins TRBV5-6 to TRBJ2-3, with D maybe TRBD2 (6 bases). Trimming removed 4 bases at V and 2 bases at J, with 17 bases between. The CDR3 spans 16 residues. Germline CDR1 SGHDT, CDR2 YYEEEE. CDR3: CASSQRLVSHTDTQYF. The CDR3 bases are TGTGCCAGCAGCCAAAGACTAGTTTCCCACACAGATACGCAGTATTTT.

V usage is TRBV29-1 and J usage is TRBJ1-4; a possible D gene is TRBD1 (6 bases). Germline loops: CDR1 SQVTM, CDR2 ANQGSEA. This CDR3 contains 13 residues. Between the trimmed V and J ends, which lost 6 bases and 3 bases, there was a span of 11 bases. The CDR3 sequence is CSVQQGSNEKLFF. CDR3 in DNA: TGCAGCGTACAACAGGGATCTAATGAAAAACTGTTTTTT. Using reference TRBV29-1 and TRBJ1-4 for the parts outside the CDR3, the full variable domain is SAVISQKPSRDICQRGTSLTIQCQVDSQVTMMFWYRQQPGQSLTLIATANQGSEATYESGFVIDKFPISRPNLTFSTLTVSNMSPEDSSIYLCSVQQGSNEKLFFGSGTQLSVL.

This chain links TRBV4-1 with TRBJ1-2, with a weak D call TRBD1 (6 bases). Trimming removed 1 base from V and 4 bases from J, with 13 bases in between. The CDR3 runs to 15 residues. The germline V gene encodes CDR1 MGHRA and CDR2 YSYEKL. The CDR3: CASSQGGATPYGYTF. CDR3 sequence (DNA): TGCGCCAGCAGCCAAGGGGGGGCCACTCCCTATGGCTACACCTTC.

The chain joins TRBV7-8 to TRBJ1-2; D gene uncertain. Trimming took off 0 bases at V and 4 bases at J, with 6 bases between the two ends. The CDR3 is made up of 13 amino acids. Looked up from germline, CDR1 is SGHVS and CDR2 is FQNEAQ. CDR3 DNA: TGTGCCAGCAGCTTAGCGAACAGCTATGGCTACACCTTC. The encoded protein is CASSLANSYGYTF. Full variable domain (rest looked up from reference TRBV7-8 and TRBJ1-2): GAGVSQSPRYKVAKRGQDVALRCDPISGHVSLFWYQQALGQGPEFLTYFQNEAQLDKSGLPSDRFFAERPEGSVSTLKIQRTQQEDSAVYLCASSLANSYGYTFGSGTRLTVV.

This chain links TRBV9 with TRBJ1-1; 9 nucleotides line up with TRBD1. Germline loops: CDR1 SGDLS, CDR2 YYNGEE. The V segment lost 4 bases and the J segment 7 bases; nucleotides outside the gene matches: 8. The CDR3 is 14 residues long. CDR3 DNA sequence: TGTGCCAGCAGCTTGGGGACAGGGAGTGGTGAAGCTTTCTTT. Amino acid sequence: CASSLGTGSGEAFF.

This chain links TRBV10-1 with TRBJ2-1, with 7 bases that match TRBD1. CDR3 length equals 21 residues. Germline V CDR1 and CDR2: WNHNN, SYGVQD (reference sequence). V was pared by 0 bases and J by 2 bases, with 19 bases of the junction left unmatched. For the CDR3, the DNA is TGCGCCAGCAGTGAGTCTGGCGGACAGGCCCCATACAACGGCCCCTACAATGAGCAGTTCTTC. It specifies CASSESGGQAPYNGPYNEQFF.

This chain uses TRBV6-4 with TRBJ1-6, with D unclear. There are 16 residues in the CDR3. Germline loops: CDR1 MRHNA, CDR2 SNTAGT. Trimming stripped 6 bases from V and 0 bases from J, with 12 bases between. DNA for the CDR3: TGTGCCAGCAGGAACGCGAAGAGCTCCTATAATTCACCCCTCCACTTT. Residues: CASRNAKSSYNSPLHF.

The V and J genes are TRBV2 and TRBJ2-3; D remains unclear. Trimming left V 6 bases short and J 2 bases short, with 6 bases between. From germline, CDR1 is SNHLY and CDR2 FYNNEI. The CDR3 spans 12 residues. The CDR3, as DNA: TGTGCCAGCAGGGACGACACAGATACGCAGTATTTT. Protein: CASRDDTDTQYF.

The V call is TRBV4-3, the J call TRBJ1-2, with no clear D. The V end was cut by 0 bases, the J end by 5 bases, with 10 bases between. The germline gives CDR1 LGHNA, CDR2 YSLEER. The CDR3 covers 14 residues. The CDR3 spells CASSQDPHPYGYTF. The CDR3 DNA follows: TGCGCCAGCAGCCAAGATCCCCACCCTTATGGCTACACCTTC.

This chain joins TRBV21-1 and TRBJ2-5; the DNA was not used to check the table's D call, TRBD2. TRBV21-1 is recorded as a pseudogene. The CDR3 totals 15 residues. CDR3 DNA sequence: TGTGCCAGCAGCAAAGGGCGGGGGAACCAAGAGACCCAGTACTTC. As protein: CASSKGRGNQETQYF.

The chain couples TRBV19 to TRBJ2-6; D not certain. The CDR3 is 15 residues long. Germline lookup yields CDR1 LNHDA and CDR2 SQIVND (reference sequence). The V and J ends lost 7 bases and 3 bases respectively, with 13 bases between them. CDR3 in DNA: TGTGCCAGTAACCCACGGGCCGGTGGGGCCAACGTCCTGACTTTC. It translates to CASNPRAGGANVLTF. Full variable domain (rest looked up from reference TRBV19 and TRBJ2-6): DGGITQSPKYLFRKEGQNVTLSCEQNLNHDAMYWYRQDPGQGLRLIYYSQIVNDFQKGDIAEGYSVSREKKESFPLTVTSAQKNPTAFYLCASNPRAGGANVLTFGAGSRLTVL.

V gene TRBV6-1 combines with J gene TRBJ1-1; no firm D call. Trimming removed 4 bases at V and 0 bases at J, with 9 bases between. The CDR3 covers 14 residues. The germline V gene encodes CDR1 MNHNS and CDR2 SASEGT. The CDR3 reads CASSAAYMNTEAFF. CDR3 nucleotides: TGTGCCAGCAGTGCGGCATACATGAACACTGAAGCTTTCTTT.

V usage is TRBV2 and J usage is TRBJ2-3; no clear D gene. The CDR3 consists of 12 residues. CDR1 is SNHLY, CDR2 FYNNEI, per germline. Trimming pared 4 bases from V and 11 bases from J, leaving 13 bases between. This chain's CDR3 is CASSVSERQQYF. The CDR3 DNA is TGTGCCAGCAGTGTTTCCGAGCGCCAGCAGTATTTT.

This chain uses TRBV5-4 with TRBJ2-5; 9 bases map to TRBD2. J gave up 2 bases and V 4 bases, and 9 bases lay outside the gene matches. The germline V gene encodes CDR1 SGHNT and CDR2 YYREEE (reference sequence). The CDR3 extends over 16 amino acids. The CDR3 region has the DNA TGTGCCAGCAGCCCAAAGCGGGGGGCCCAGCAAGAGACCCAGTACTTC. This translates into CASSPKRGAQQETQYF.

The chain carries TRBV4-1 and TRBJ2-3; tentatively, D is TRBD2 (6 bases). The CDR3 consists of 16 residues. Germline CDR1 MGHRA, CDR2 YSYEKL. V shed 4 bases and J shed 3 bases, with 17 bases lying between them. DNA of the CDR3: TGCGCCAGCAGCCCATCGGGGGAGCGGCGAACAGATACGCAGTATTTT. It specifies CASSPSGERRTDTQYF.

V gene TRBV5-1 combines with J gene TRBJ2-7; 8 nucleotides match TRBD1. Per the germline V gene, CDR1 is SGHRS and CDR2 is YFSETQ. The CDR3 runs to 15 residues. The ends lost 2 bases at V and 0 bases at J; junction bases unmatched: 4. The CDR3, as DNA: TGCGCCAGCAGCTTACGTCAGGGGGCCTCCTACGAGCAGTACTTC. This codes for CASSLRQGASYEQYF.